This TCR beta chain was profiled in a study of response to subunit inactivated influenza vaccine (dated by TCRdb to the late 2010s). Context from the whole study: Deep quantitative profiling of the T cell receptor repertoire was used in the study to follow responses to a trivalent subunit inactivated influenza vaccine. What the study reported, not specific to this receptor: The authors suggested that each seasonal influenza vaccination may recruit only a limited number of new T cells.

This clonotype has more than one count but fewer than ten. It has no known antigen specificity. Its ends do not fully match the called genes, so a read error is possible. The method was RT-PCR. Sequencing was performed on an Illumina HiSeq 2500. The public reads were reanalyzed by TCRdb: fastp trimming at Q25, MiXCR alignment, in-frame beta chains only. Rows are unified per CDR3 protein, each entry keeping the most common DNA and genes. The sample table lists about 800,000 distinct CDR3 sequences, about 20% of them with a count of one. In total, the top ten clones hold roughly 10% of the sample. The sequenced sample was PBMCs from blood, obtained approximately 5 days after vaccination. The TCR sequence derives from a man in his fifties who received an inactivated influenza vaccine. Donor details come from another sample of the same person, matched by shared clones.

The DNA is as follows: TGTGCCACCAGCAGAGAAGAACCTGGTGCAGGGCTGAACACTAAAGCTTTCTTT. This translates into CATSREEPGAGLNTKAFF. The receptor chain draws on TRBV15 and TRBJ1-1; matching of 5 bases hints at TRBD1 as the D gene. Per the germline V gene (reference sequence), LNHNV is the CDR1 and YYDKDF is the CDR2. The CDR3 holds 18 amino acids from the cysteine to the phenylalanine. Of all the DNA, just the CDR3 is kept, 54 bases in frame from base 1.